Each of the 16 T cell receptor beta chains below was sequenced from the same sample in a study of shared clonotypes between healthy human individuals. Sequenced by immunoSEQ multiplex PCR; TCRdb stores in-frame clones only, minus some. Here the sample spans some 2,000,000 clones, about 95% being singletons. In the naive CD8 group, cells lacked CD45RO and were positively selected for CCR7, so terminally differentiated effector memory CD45RA+ cells were left out. The sequenced material came from naive CD8+ T cells sorted from blood. The source is a man aged 18 to 35 in good health.

The rearrangement links TRBV2 to TRBJ1-1; 8 bases align to TRBD1. V lost 10 bases, J lost 0 bases, and 10 bases stayed unmatched. The germline CDR1 and CDR2 sequences are SNHLY and FYNNEI. The CDR3 sequence is 15 residues long. The CDR3 protein is CATRTGTTVNTEAFF. The CDR3 region has the DNA TGTGCCACTCGGACAGGGACCACTGTGAACACTGAAGCTTTCTTT.

J is TRBJ2-1 and V is TRBV29-1; 8 bases are a match to TRBD1. The ends lost 6 bases at V and 9 bases at J; junction bases unmatched: 4. The CDR3 extends over 11 amino acids. Germline CDR1 SQVTM, CDR2 ANQGSEA. The DNA of the CDR3 is TGCAGCGTGCCCAGGGGGCCTGAGCAGTTCTTC. Its translation is CSVPRGPEQFF.

The chain links TRBV7-6 to TRBJ2-3, with 9 positions matching TRBD2. The CDR3 loop spans 16 amino acids. V gave up 5 bases and J gave up 4 bases; unmatched junction bases: 10. Germline CDR1 reads SGHVS; CDR2 reads FNYEAQ. The CDR3 region has the DNA TGTGCCAGCAGCCCCTATGCGGGGGGGCCCCCAGATACGCAGTATTTT. Amino acids: CASSPYAGGPPDTQYF.

The chain joins TRBV5-6 to TRBJ1-1; D is ambiguous. The V gene's germline CDR1 is SGHDT and CDR2 YYEEEE. The CDR3 consists of 13 residues. Trimming left V 0 bases short and J 10 bases short, with 13 bases between. The chain's CDR3 is CASSLETDEVAFF. CDR3 bases: TGTGCCAGCAGCTTGGAGACGGACGAAGTAGCTTTCTTT. Filled out from reference TRBV5-6 and TRBJ1-1, the complete variable domain reads DAGVTQSPTHLIKTRGQQVTLRCSPKSGHDTVSWYQQALGQGPQFIFQYYEEEERQRGNFPDRFSGHQFPNYSSELNVNALLLGDSALYLCASSLETDEVAFFGQGTRLTVV.

The rearrangement links TRBV4-1 to TRBJ2-1; 10 positions match TRBD2. The CDR3 is 15 amino acids. Germline lookup yields CDR1 MGHRA and CDR2 YSYEKL. The V segment lost 2 bases and the J segment 6 bases; nucleotides outside the gene matches: 4. The CDR3, as DNA: TGCGCCAGCAGCCAACCGGGACTAGCGTTCAATGAGCAGTTCTTC. This sequence encodes CASSQPGLAFNEQFF.

The rearrangement links TRBV14 to TRBJ2-3, with no clear D. Germline V gene data show CDR1 as SGHDN and CDR2 as FVKESK. The CDR3 length is 16 residues. V dropped 3 bases and J dropped 5 bases, with 18 bases sitting between them. CDR3 loop: CASSHPENPRQDTQYF. The DNA of the CDR3 is TGTGCCAGCAGCCACCCTGAAAACCCGCGCCAAGATACGCAGTATTTT. Combining the CDR3 with reference TRBV14 and TRBJ2-3 gives the whole variable domain EAGVTQFPSHSVIEKGQTVTLRCDPISGHDNLYWYRRVMGKEIKFLLHFVKESKQDESGMPNNRFLAERTGGTYSTLKVQPAELEDSGVYFCASSHPENPRQDTQYFGPGTRLTVL.

CDR3 region: CASSFGTGGTNGYTF. The CDR3 DNA is TGTGCCAGCAGCTTTGGGACAGGGGGTACAAATGGCTACACCTTC. The V gene is TRBV5-4, the J gene TRBJ1-2; 11 bases are a match to TRBD1. CDR3 length: 15 residues. Germline assignment: CDR1 SGHNT and CDR2 YYREEE (reference sequence). With 2 bases clipped from V and 6 bases from J, the junction kept 6 bases outside the gene matches.

The V and J genes are TRBV7-9 and TRBJ2-1; unclear D gene. V lost 0 bases, J lost 0 bases, and 6 bases lay in between. Germline V gene lookup returns CDR1 SEHNR and CDR2 FQNEAQ (reference sequence). The CDR3 runs 15 residues. CDR3 nucleotides: TGTGCCAGCAGCTTAGCATTTAGCTCCTACAATGAGCAGTTCTTC. This codes for CASSLAFSSYNEQFF.

This clone has just one count. Other DNA sequences in this specimen translate into the identical CDR3. This rearrangement joins TRBV13 to TRBJ2-5; D may match TRBD1 or TRBD2 (6 bases each). Deletions cut 4 bases from V and 4 bases from J, with 13 bases between. This CDR3 is built from 14 residues. Germline-derived CDR1 and CDR2 are PRHDT and FYEKMQ (reference sequence). The CDR3 DNA is TGTGCCAGCAGCTCCCGGGGGCTCGGAGAGACCCAGTACTTC. This translates into CASSSRGLGETQYF. The complete variable domain, with remaining parts taken from reference TRBV13 and TRBJ2-5, reads AAGVIQSPRHLIKEKRETATLKCYPIPRHDTVYWYQQGPGQDPQFLISFYEKMQSDKGSIPDRFSAQQFSDYHSELNMSSLELGDSALYFCASSSRGLGETQYFGPGTRLLVL.

The rearrangement links TRBV4-1 to TRBJ2-2; D is possibly TRBD2 (6 bases). CDR3 length: 15 amino acids. V lost 4 bases and J 2 bases, leaving 11 bases between the germline ends. Germline loops: CDR1 MGHRA, CDR2 YSYEKL. CDR3 bases: TGCGCCAGCAGCCGCTCGGGACTTAACACCGGGGAGCTGTTTTTT. This translates into CASSRSGLNTGELFF.

CDR3 sequence (DNA): TGTGCCAGCAGCCGAGGAGGTAATGAGCAGTTCTTC. Translated, it gives CASSRGGNEQFF. This chain connects TRBV7-9 to TRBJ2-1; D might be TRBD2 (5 bases). Germline CDR1 reads SEHNR; CDR2 reads FQNEAQ (reference sequence). This CDR3 region has 12 residues. Trimming stripped 5 bases from V and 7 bases from J, with 9 bases between.

The gene calls are TRBV5-6 and TRBJ2-7; the D is unclear. The ends were cut back, 2 bases at V and 2 bases at J, with 11 bases in the middle. Germline CDR1 SGHDT, CDR2 YYEEEE. The CDR3 length is 14 residues. In DNA form, the CDR3 reads TGTGCCAGCAGCTTAGGAGACCCGCCCTACGAGCAGTACTTC. Encoded protein: CASSLGDPPYEQYF.

The chain recombines TRBV27 with TRBJ2-7; 8 bases line up with TRBD1. The CDR3 is made up of 14 amino acids. Germline V gene sequence: CDR1 MNHEY, CDR2 SMNVEV (reference sequence). The trim removed 8 bases at V and 1 base at J, leaving 7 bases unmatched. CDR3 residues: CASGQGIPSYEQYF. CDR3 DNA sequence: TGTGCCAGCGGACAGGGAATTCCGTCCTACGAGCAGTACTTC.

The V and J genes are TRBV6-5 and TRBJ2-3, with D hard to call. Deletions cut 8 bases from V and 0 bases from J, with 9 bases between. The CDR3 is 13 residues long. Germline V gene sequence: CDR1 MNHEY, CDR2 SVGAGI. This CDR3 reads CASESRSTDTQYF. The CDR3 bases are TGTGCCAGCGAAAGCCGTAGCACAGATACGCAGTATTTT.

The table lists this clone with a count of one. Other DNA sequences in this specimen translate into the identical CDR3. The chain is built from TRBV4-1 and TRBJ2-7; D unclear. V dropped 1 base and J dropped 4 bases, with 5 bases sitting between them. This CDR3 has 12 residues. The germline V gene has CDR1 MGHRA and CDR2 YSYEKL. Here the CDR3 reads CASSQVGYEQYF. DNA of the CDR3: TGCGCCAGCAGCCAAGTGGGTTACGAGCAGTACTTC.

This chain connects TRBV7-8 to TRBJ1-2; TRBD1 aligns across 9 bases. V dropped 3 bases and J dropped 4; count of bases not matched to a gene: 0. The CDR3 sequence is 13 residues long. Germline V CDR1 and CDR2: SGHVS, FQNEAQ. The CDR3 nucleotides are TGTGCCAGCAGCTTGACAGGGGGCTATGGCTACACCTTC. It yields the protein CASSLTGGYGYTF.